The clone carrying this T cell receptor beta chain appeared a few times. Authors' data handling: Quantification of nucleated cells was approximated via reference gene primer amplification. TCRdb's table, derived via immunoSEQ multiplex PCR, lists solely in-frame clones and lacks some. V and J calls and clone size are given by that table; D and trimming were obtained from the DNA. The profile shows about 140,000 clones, roughly 87% of them singletons. The CDR3 loop spans 15 amino acids. Germline V gives CDR1 WNHNN, CDR2 SYGVQD (reference sequence). V shed 3 bases, J shed 5 bases, and the junction held 5 bases outside the gene matches. The source of the sample is a study of blood T cell repertoires in COVID-19. Across the whole study: Both acute and convalescent COVID-19 samples were obtained from the United States, Italy and Spain. Sources were T cells, B-cell-depleted T cells, or PBMCs; the material itself was cDNA or gDNA.

The rearrangement uses TRBV10-1 and TRBJ2-2; 8 nucleotides agree with TRBD2. The TCR was taken from a man between 65 and 80 years old with acute or convalescent COVID-19. The specimen sequenced was peripheral blood. The DNA for the CDR3 is TGCGCCAGCAGTGATTCCGGGAGGGGGACCGGGGAGCTGTTTTTT. As protein: CASSDSGRGTGELFF.